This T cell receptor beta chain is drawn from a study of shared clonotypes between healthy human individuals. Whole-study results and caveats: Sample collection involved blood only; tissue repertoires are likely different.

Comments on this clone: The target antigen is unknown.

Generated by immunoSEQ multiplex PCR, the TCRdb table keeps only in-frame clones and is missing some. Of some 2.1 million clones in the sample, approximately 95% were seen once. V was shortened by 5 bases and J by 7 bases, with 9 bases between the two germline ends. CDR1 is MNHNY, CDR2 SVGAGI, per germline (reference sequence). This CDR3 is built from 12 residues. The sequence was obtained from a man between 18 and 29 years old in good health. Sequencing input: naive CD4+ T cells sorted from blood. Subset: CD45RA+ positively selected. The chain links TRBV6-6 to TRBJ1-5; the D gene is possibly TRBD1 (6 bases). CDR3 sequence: CASSTGTQPQHF. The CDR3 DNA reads TGTGCCAGCAGTACAGGGACCCAGCCCCAGCATTTT.